The present entry profiles one T cell receptor (beta chain) with its context. These data come from a study of CD8 T cells in Susac syndrome. Controls matched for age and sex were healthy donors. Negative isolation yielded the CD8+ and CD4+ T cells, while FACS enriched the TEMRA cells. The CDR3 has 16 amino acids. V lost 5 bases to trimming and J lost 1 base; unmatched junction nucleotides: 10. Germline V gene lookup returns CDR1 SQVTM and CDR2 ANQGSEA. cDNA came from roughly 0.5 to 1 ug RNA primed by random hexamers. Amplification of TCR beta CDR3 across 54 Vbeta and 13 Jbeta was performed with immunoSEQ multiplex PCR. TCRdb re-called the immunoSEQ multiplex PCR reads with MiXCR, one entry per CDR3 protein. The data show over 100,000 distinct CDR3 sequences, with about 96% seen just once and 0.096% held by the top ten.

The sequence was obtained from a human donor in good health. Sequenced: CD4+ T cells from PBMCs. V is TRBV29-1 and J is TRBJ2-5; 10 bases align to TRBD2. CDR3 nucleotide sequence: TGCAGCGTTTCAGTTTTTGGACTAGCGGCCCAAGAGACCCAGTACTTC. This encodes CSVSVFGLAAQETQYF.